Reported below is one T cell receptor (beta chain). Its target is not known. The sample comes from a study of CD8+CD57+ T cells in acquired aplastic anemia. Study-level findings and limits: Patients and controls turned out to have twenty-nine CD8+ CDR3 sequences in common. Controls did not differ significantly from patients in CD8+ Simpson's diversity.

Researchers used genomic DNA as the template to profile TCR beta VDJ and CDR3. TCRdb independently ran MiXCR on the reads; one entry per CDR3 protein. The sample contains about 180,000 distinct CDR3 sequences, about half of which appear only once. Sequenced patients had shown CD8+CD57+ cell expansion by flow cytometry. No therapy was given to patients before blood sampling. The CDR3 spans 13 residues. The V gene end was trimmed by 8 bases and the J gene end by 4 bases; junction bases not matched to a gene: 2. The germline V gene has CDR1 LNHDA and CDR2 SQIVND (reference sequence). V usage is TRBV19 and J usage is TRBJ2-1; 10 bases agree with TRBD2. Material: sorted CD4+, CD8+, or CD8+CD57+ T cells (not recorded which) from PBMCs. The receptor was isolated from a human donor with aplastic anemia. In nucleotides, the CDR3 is TGTGCCAGTGGGACTAGCGTTTACAATGAGCAGTTCTTC. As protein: CASGTSVYNEQFF.